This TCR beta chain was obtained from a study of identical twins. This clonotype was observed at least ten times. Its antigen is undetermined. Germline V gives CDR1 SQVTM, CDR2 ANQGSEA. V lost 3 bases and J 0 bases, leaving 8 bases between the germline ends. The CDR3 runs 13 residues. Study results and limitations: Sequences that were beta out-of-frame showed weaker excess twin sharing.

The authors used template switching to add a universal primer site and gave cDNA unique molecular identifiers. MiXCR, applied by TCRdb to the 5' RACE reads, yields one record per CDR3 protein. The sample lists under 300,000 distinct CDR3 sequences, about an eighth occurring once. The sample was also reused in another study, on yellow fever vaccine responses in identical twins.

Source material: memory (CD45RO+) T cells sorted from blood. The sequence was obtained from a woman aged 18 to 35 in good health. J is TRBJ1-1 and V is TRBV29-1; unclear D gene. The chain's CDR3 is CSVDSSMNTEAFF. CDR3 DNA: TGCAGCGTTGACTCGTCCATGAACACTGAAGCTTTCTTT.